This is a list of T cell receptor beta chains from one sample in a study of CD8 T cells in ankylosing spondylitis. TCRdb called the 5' RACE reads again in MiXCR, with one record for every CDR3 protein. The repertoire consists of approximately 520,000 distinct CDR3 sequences, with about 5% occurring once and the leading ten covering roughly 3.5%. Sequencing input: blood, either unsorted or a sorted T cell fraction (not recorded which). The receptors originated from a male donor with ankylosing spondylitis. CDR3s include the opening cysteine and the closing phenylalanine or tryptophan. The order of the fields is CDR3 DNA, CDR3 protein, J gene, V gene, clone size, D gene. A D gene is named only where the DNA matches it firmly. Where a row states a size, it is once, few, many or the class of an expanded clone; other rows omit it.

TGTGCCAGCAGTTTTTGGGGGACAGGGCCCACCGGGGAGCTGTTTTTT CASSFWGTGPTGELFF TRBJ2-2 TRBV7-9 many TRBD1
TGCGCCAGCACCCAGGACAGGAACACCGGGGAGCTGTTTTTT CASTQDRNTGELFF TRBJ2-2 TRBV5-1 NA NA
TGTGCCAGCAGCGTAGCGGCCCGGGACCGGGCTAACTATGGCTACACCTTC CASSVAARDRANYGYTF TRBJ1-2 TRBV9 many NA
TGTGCCAGGGGGTCTCCTAACTATGGCTACACCTTC CARGSPNYGYTF TRBJ1-2 TRBV7-2 few NA
TGCAGTGCTAGAGTAACGGGGGCGGATTCACCCCTCCACTTT CSARVTGADSPLHF TRBJ1-6 TRBV20-1 few NA
TGTGCCAGCAGCTCCGGGCTCCGCACAGATACGCAGTATTTT CASSSGLRTDTQYF TRBJ2-3 TRBV7-9 few NA
TGCGCCAGCAGCTTCGGGACGAACACTGAAGCTTTCTTT CASSFGTNTEAFF TRBJ1-1 TRBV5-1 many NA
TGTGCCACCAGCAGAAGCCGACAGGGGCGAAACGAGCAGTACTTC CATSRSRQGRNEQYF TRBJ2-7 TRBV15 many TRBD1
TGCAGCGTTGAGTTAGTGGGAGGGCCGGTAAATGAGCAGTTCTTC CSVELVGGPVNEQFF TRBJ2-1 TRBV29-1 many TRBD2
TGTGCCAGCAGCCGAGAGACAGGGGCGGGCACCGGGGAGCTGTTTTTT CASSRETGAGTGELFF TRBJ2-2 TRBV6-2/TRBV6-3 NA TRBD1
TGCAGTGCGTTTCAGTTCTCTGGAAACACCATATATTTT CSAFQFSGNTIYF TRBJ1-3 TRBV20-1 many NA
TGTGCCAGCAGCCCAACTTTCACGTCCTCGGAGACCCAGTACTTC CASSPTFTSSETQYF TRBJ2-5 TRBV7-8 many NA
TGTGCCAGCAGCTCGTTAGGGATTATTGAGACCCAGTACTTC CASSSLGIIETQYF TRBJ2-5 TRBV12-3/TRBV12-4 many NA
TGTGCCAGCAGCCAAGTGTTGACAGGGGATCAGCCCCAGCATTTT CASSQVLTGDQPQHF TRBJ1-5 TRBV4-2 many TRBD1
TGTGCCAGCAGACGAGGGGTCGGTAATGAAAAACTGTTTTTT CASRRGVGNEKLFF TRBJ1-4 TRBV6-1 NA NA
TGTGCCAGTAGTATAGTAGGCAGGGGCCCCTACGAGCAGTACTTC CASSIVGRGPYEQYF TRBJ2-7 TRBV19 NA NA
TGTGCCAGCAGTTTTATAGCGGGAAGTGGGGCCAACGTCCTGACTTTC CASSFIAGSGANVLTF TRBJ2-6 TRBV12-3/TRBV12-4 NA TRBD2
TGTGCCAGCAGCTTAGCGACGGGACGGTGGACCTACGAGCAGTACTTC CASSLATGRWTYEQYF TRBJ2-7 TRBV7-9 many NA
TGTGCCAGCAGTGTGGACAGGTTCGCCTACGAGCAGTACTTC CASSVDRFAYEQYF TRBJ2-7 TRBV25-1 many TRBD1
TGCAGCGGGAGACAGGGGACCGGGGAGCTGTTTTTT CSGRQGTGELFF TRBJ2-2 TRBV29-1 many TRBD1
TGTGCCAGTAGAGCCCAATCGGAAGAGACCCAGTACTTC CASRAQSEETQYF TRBJ2-5 TRBV19 NA NA
TGTGCCAGCACCTGGGGACAGGCCTACGAGCAGTACTTC CASTWGQAYEQYF TRBJ2-7 TRBV12-3/TRBV12-4 many TRBD1
TGCGCCAGCAGCGAAGGGATCCTTGAAGGAAAACTGTTTTTT CASSEGILEGKLFF TRBJ1-4 TRBV5-1 many NA
TGTGCCAGCAGCTTAAGTTACAGTACAACTAATGAAAAACTGTTTTTT CASSLSYSTTNEKLFF TRBJ1-4 TRBV5-6 many NA
TGCGCCAGCAGCTTGAGTCAGGGAGCGGCGGGTGAAGCTTTCTTT CASSLSQGAAGEAFF TRBJ1-1 TRBV5-1 many NA
TGTGCCACCAGCAGAGGGGTCCGGGAGACCCAGTACTTC CATSRGVRETQYF TRBJ2-5 TRBV15 many NA
TGTGCCAGCAGCAAGGACCATTACAATGAGCAGTTCTTC CASSKDHYNEQFF TRBJ2-1 TRBV7-2 once NA
TGTGCCAGCAGCCATCCTAGCGGGAGGATCAGGTCCGGGGAGCTGTTTTTT CASSHPSGRIRSGELFF TRBJ2-2 TRBV3-1 few TRBD2
TGCGCCAGCAGCCAAGGCCGAGCGGGAGGGCCAGAGACCCAGTACTTC CASSQGRAGGPETQYF TRBJ2-5 TRBV4-3 many TRBD2
TGTGCCAGCAGCTTAGGGACAGGGGTGGCAGATACGCAGTATTTT CASSLGTGVADTQYF TRBJ2-3 TRBV7-9 many TRBD1
TGCAGTGCTAGCTGGAGTCGGGCCACTAACTATGGCTACACCTTC CSASWSRATNYGYTF TRBJ1-2 TRBV20-1 many NA
TGTGCCAGCAGTTTAAAGGGGACAGGGAAGGCGTCTGGCTACACCTTC CASSLKGTGKASGYTF TRBJ1-2 TRBV12-3/TRBV12-4 many TRBD1
TGCAGTGCTCCCCGCCCGTACAATGAGCAGTTCTTC CSAPRPYNEQFF TRBJ2-1 TRBV20-1 few NA
TGTGCCAGCACTATACTCTCGGCCGGGGAGCTGTTTTTT CASTILSAGELFF TRBJ2-2 TRBV3-1 few NA
TGTGCCAGCAGCCAAGGGCAGGGATCTGAGGGCGAGCAGTACTTC CASSQGQGSEGEQYF TRBJ2-7 TRBV4-2 many NA
TGTGCCAGCAGTTACGGACCCCCCGTGTACAATGAGCAGTTCTTC CASSYGPPVYNEQFF TRBJ2-1 TRBV6-5 few NA
TGTGCCAGCAGTGACTTCACTAAGAACACTGAAGCTTTCTTT CASSDFTKNTEAFF TRBJ1-1 TRBV25-1 many NA
TGCAGTGCTAGAGATCAACCGAGGAACACCGGGGAGCTGTTTTTT CSARDQPRNTGELFF TRBJ2-2 TRBV20-1 many NA
TGTGCCAGCAGTTTATCGGGGGAGGAAAAGTACTTC CASSLSGEEKYF TRBJ2-7 TRBV28 few NA
TGTGCCAGCAGCCACGGCGGGGGGGCAGCTTTCTTT CASSHGGGAAFF TRBJ1-1 TRBV4-2 many NA
TGCAGTGCTAGAGAAGTCAGGGCAAATGAGCAGTTCTTC CSAREVRANEQFF TRBJ2-1 TRBV20-1 many NA
TGTGCCAGCAGTCCCTGGCCCTCCCGCGAGCAGTTCTTC CASSPWPSREQFF TRBJ2-1 TRBV27 many NA
TGTGCCAGCAGTTACTCGATCCTAACAGATACGCAGTATTTT CASSYSILTDTQYF TRBJ2-3 TRBV6-2/TRBV6-3 few NA
TGTGCTAGCAGCTACGAAGAGGGGTACATTCAGTACTTC CASSYEEGYIQYF TRBJ2-4 TRBV7-7 NA NA
TGTGCCAGCAGTTTAGACAGGGGGCGAAGGCAGCCCCAGCATTTT CASSLDRGRRQPQHF TRBJ1-5 TRBV12-3/TRBV12-4 many TRBD1
TGCGCCAGCAGCTTGGCCCCAGGAGAAGGTACGCAGTATTTT CASSLAPGEGTQYF TRBJ2-3 TRBV5-1 many NA